This T cell receptor (beta chain) emerged from a study of human T cells and chemical hapten exposure. Germline V gives CDR1 SEHNR, CDR2 FQNEAQ (reference sequence). The CDR3 has 14 residues. V gave up 4 bases and J gave up 9 bases, with 17 bases separating them. This clonotype came up many times. Its cognate antigen is unknown. Each cDNA molecule in the library carried unique molecular identifiers. MiXCR, run by TCRdb on the RACE reads, gives a single entry per CDR3 protein. Of some 380,000 distinct CDR3 sequences in the sample, around 5% were seen once. Overall study results and limits: TCRs whose frequency exceeded 1 in 1000 remained the same following DPC sensitization. Significantly more large CDR3 similarity clusters were formed by expanded TCRs than by controls. Counts of expanded TCRs at PT1 were positively correlated with patch test score.

Time point noted: patch test 1, 2 weeks after DPC sensitization. Treatment of the sample: therapeutic diphenylcyclopropenone sensitization with weekly scalp DPC. The gene calls are TRBV7-9 and TRBJ2-3, with D perhaps given as TRBD1 or TRBD2 (5 bases each). This clonotype was obtained from a woman aged 45-60 years with alopecia areata. Some clones in this sample may be carry-over from other donors' samples. Sample: whole blood, taken in connection with sensitization to the hapten diphenylcyclopropenone (DPC). CDR3 region: CASSWDAEESTQYF. CDR3 nucleotides: TGTGCCAGCAGCTGGGACGCTGAGGAGAGCACGCAGTATTTT. The variable domain in full, completed from reference TRBV7-9 and TRBJ2-3, reads DTGVSQNPRHKITKRGQNVTFRCDPISEHNRLYWYRQTLGQGPEFLTYFQNEAQLEKSRLLSDRFSAERPKGSFSTLEIQRTEQGDSAMYLCASSWDAEESTQYFGPGTRLTVL.